The T cell receptor (beta chain) described here comes from a study of cytomegalovirus exposure and HLA in healthy donors. Researchers ran the PCR with 60 Vbeta and 13 Jbeta primers. Profiling relied on immunoSEQ multiplex PCR, and the TCRdb table lists in-frame clones only, not all of them. The data show about 32,000 clones, and the top ten clones hold 4.5% to 6%. Sequencing was carried out using PBMCs. This TCR was recovered from a female donor in good health and CMV-seronegative.

The CDR3 sequence is CASSSRGVGDSSTDTQYF. Here the CDR3 DNA reads TGTGCCAGCAGCTCCAGGGGTGTAGGGGACAGTTCCACAGATACGCAGTATTTT. The chain carries TRBV7-8 and TRBJ2-3; 7 bases match TRBD1. The length of the CDR3 is 18 residues. After removal of 4 bases from V and 2 bases from J, the junction contained 15 bases not matched to a gene. Germline V CDR1 and CDR2: SGHVS, FQNEAQ.